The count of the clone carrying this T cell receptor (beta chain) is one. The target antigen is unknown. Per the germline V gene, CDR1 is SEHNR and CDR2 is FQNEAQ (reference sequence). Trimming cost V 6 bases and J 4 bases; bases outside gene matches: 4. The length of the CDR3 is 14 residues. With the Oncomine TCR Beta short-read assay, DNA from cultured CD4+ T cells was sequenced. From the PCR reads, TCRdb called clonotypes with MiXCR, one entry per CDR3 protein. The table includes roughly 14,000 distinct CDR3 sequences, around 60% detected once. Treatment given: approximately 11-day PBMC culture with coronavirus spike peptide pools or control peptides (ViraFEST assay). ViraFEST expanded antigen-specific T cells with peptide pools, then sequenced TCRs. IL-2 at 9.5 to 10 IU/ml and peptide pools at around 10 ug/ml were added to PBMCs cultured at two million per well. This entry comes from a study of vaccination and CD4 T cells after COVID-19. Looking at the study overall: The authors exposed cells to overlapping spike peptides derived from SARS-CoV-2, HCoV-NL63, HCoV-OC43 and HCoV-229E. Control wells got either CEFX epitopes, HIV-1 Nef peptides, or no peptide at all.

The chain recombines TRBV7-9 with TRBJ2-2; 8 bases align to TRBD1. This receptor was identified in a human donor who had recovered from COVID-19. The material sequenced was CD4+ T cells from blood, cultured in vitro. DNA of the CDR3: TGTGCCAGCAGTGAACAGGGGGGCACCGGGGAGCTGTTTTTT. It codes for CASSEQGGTGELFF. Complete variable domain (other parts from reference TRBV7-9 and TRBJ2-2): DTGVSQNPRHKITKRGQNVTFRCDPISEHNRLYWYRQTLGQGPEFLTYFQNEAQLEKSRLLSDRFSAERPKGSFSTLEIQRTEQGDSAMYLCASSEQGGTGELFFGEGSRLTVL.